This TCR beta chain is from a study of blood T cell repertoires in COVID-19. Produced via immunoSEQ multiplex PCR; TCRdb's table is partial and in-frame only. The profile shows 110,000 or so clones, 84% of them singletons. Germline V gene data show CDR1 as WSHSY and CDR2 as SAAADI. The CDR3 extends over 17 amino acids. The germline V and J ends were trimmed by 0 bases and 2 bases, with 14 bases remaining between them. The receptor's source is a woman between 45 and 60 years old with acute or convalescent COVID-19. The sample consisted of peripheral blood. The gene calls are TRBV10-2 and TRBJ2-1, with a tentative D call TRBD2 (6 bases). Here the CDR3 DNA reads TGCGCCAGCAGTGAGTCCTTCGCGGGACTCGCCTACAATGAGCAGTTCTTC. It codes for CASSESFAGLAYNEQFF.